The 30 T cell receptor beta chains below all came from one sample that was sequenced in a study of T and B cells in COVID-19 patients. Multiplex PCR with BIOMED2 TRB-A/B primer pools amplified TRB rearrangements. TCRdb re-called the multiplex PCR reads through MiXCR, storing one row per CDR3 protein. In the table there are about 22,000 distinct CDR3 sequences, around 28% of which are singletons. TRB was amplified from around 250-500 ng of blood genomic DNA. Sample: blood. The receptor source for this set is a human donor who had recovered from COVID-19.

The chain combines TRBV11-1 with TRBJ2-3, with 10 positions matching TRBD2. The ends lost 5 bases at V and 3 bases at J; junction bases unmatched: 2. This CDR3 spans 14 amino acids. From germline, CDR1 is SGHAT and CDR2 FQDESV (reference sequence). The CDR3 reads CASSGGLATDTQYF. CDR3 DNA sequence: TGTGCCAGCAGCGGGGGACTAGCGACAGATACGCAGTATTTT. Full variable domain (rest looked up from reference TRBV11-1 and TRBJ2-3): EAEVAQSPRYKITEKSQAVAFWCDPISGHATLYWYRQILGQGPELLVQFQDESVVDDSQLPKDRFSAERLKGVDSTLKIQPAELGDSAMYLCASSGGLATDTQYFGPGTRLTVL.

This clonotype was counted only a few times. The chain employs TRBV12-3 or TRBV12-4 and TRBJ2-7; D unclear. V was shortened by 6 bases and J by 4 bases, with 10 bases between the two germline ends. This CDR3 region has 12 residues. CDR3: CASSPQGYEQYF. The CDR3 DNA sequence: TGTGCCAGCAGCCCGCAAGGGTACGAGCAGTACTTC.

This clonotype was seen a few times. The chain uses TRBV30 and TRBJ1-2; perhaps TRBD1 as D (5 bases). Per germline, CDR1 GTSNPN and CDR2 SVGIG (reference sequence). V dropped 2 bases and J dropped 6 bases, with 13 bases sitting between them. CDR3 size: 13 residues. CDR3 amino acids: CAWSKSQGDGYTF. The DNA of the CDR3 is TGTGCCTGGAGTAAGAGCCAGGGAGATGGCTACACCTTC. Full variable domain (missing parts from reference TRBV30 and TRBJ1-2): SQTIHQWPATLVQPVGSPLSLECTVEGTSNPNLYWYRQAAGRGLQLLFYSVGIGQISSEVPQNLSASRPQDRQFILSSKKLLLSDSGFYLCAWSKSQGDGYTFGSGTRLTVV.

This clonotype appeared a single time. The V call is TRBV20-1, the J call TRBJ1-5; TRBD1 matches 8 bases. The V gene end was trimmed by 0 bases and the J gene end by 7 bases; junction bases not matched to a gene: 5. CDR1 DFQATT and CDR2 SNEGSKA come from the germline V gene (reference sequence). This CDR3 spans 14 amino acids. The CDR3 loop is CSARDGQGAQPQHF. The CDR3 bases are TGCAGTGCTAGAGATGGCCAGGGGGCACAGCCCCAGCATTTT.

The chain recombines TRBV18 with TRBJ1-1; TRBD1 is a possible D gene (6 bases). The germline V gene has CDR1 KGHSH and CDR2 LQKENI. The ends were cut back, 5 bases at V and 7 bases at J, with 14 bases in the middle. This CDR3 is built from 13 residues. The CDR3 DNA reads TGTGCCAGCTCAACGGACAGCCCAAGTGAAGCTTTCTTT. Translated, it gives CASSTDSPSEAFF.

In regard to this clonotype: Just one base apart from a much larger clone, this may be a read error. This sequence joins TRBV27 and TRBJ2-7; D unclear. In germline, CDR1 is MNHEY, CDR2 SMNVEV (reference sequence). The CDR3 length is 15 residues. The V end lost 5 bases, the J end lost 5 bases, and 19 bases lay between the germline ends. The CDR3 spells CASSPYPPSRDEQYF. The CDR3 coding sequence is TGTGCCAGCAGTCCATACCCGCCTTCCCGGGACGAGCAGTACTTC.

The sample holds a few counts of this clonotype. V usage is TRBV5-4 and J usage is TRBJ1-4, with D unclear. Germline CDR1 and CDR2: SGHNT and YYREEE (reference sequence). The length of the CDR3 is 16 residues. Trimming removed 0 bases at V and 0 bases at J, with 9 bases between. CDR3 sequence: CASSLARGTTNEKLFF. The CDR3 DNA reads TGTGCCAGCAGCTTGGCACGGGGAACAACTAATGAAAAACTGTTTTTT. Drawing the rest from reference TRBV5-4 and TRBJ1-4, the complete variable domain is ETGVTQSPTHLIKTRGQQVTLRCSSQSGHNTVSWYQQALGQGPQFIFQYYREEENGRGNFPPRFSGLQFPNYSSELNVNALELDDSALYLCASSLARGTTNEKLFFGSGTQLSVL.

In this sample, this clonotype turned up many times. The chain carries TRBV19 and TRBJ1-4; D unclear. The CDR3 length is 15 residues. The V gene's germline CDR1 is LNHDA and CDR2 SQIVND (reference sequence). The germline V and J ends were trimmed by 11 bases and 6 bases, with 22 bases remaining between them. The CDR3 DNA follows: TGTGCCTCCGCTTCCCGGGCCCCTCGGGATGAAAAACTGTTTTTT. Its translation: CASASRAPRDEKLFF.

There are many counts of this clonotype. The J gene is TRBJ2-2, the V gene TRBV6-5; D not certain. The length of the CDR3 is 15 residues. Germline V gene data show CDR1 as MNHEY and CDR2 as SVGAGI. V was pared by 6 bases and J by 4 bases, with 15 bases between. CDR3 in DNA: TGTGCCAGCAGCCGTCAACCACCGGGCACCGGGGAGCTGTTTTTT. Translation: CASSRQPPGTGELFF.

The chain recombines TRBV5-1 with TRBJ2-5; maybe TRBD1 (6 bases). The CDR3 runs 14 residues. Between the trimmed V and J ends, which lost 4 bases and 5 bases, there was a span of 15 bases. The germline V gene has CDR1 SGHRS and CDR2 YFSETQ. The CDR3 sequence is CASSNGQPGETQYF. In DNA form, the CDR3 reads TGCGCCAGCAGCAATGGACAGCCTGGTGAGACCCAGTACTTC.

The table lists this clonotype with a few counts. The gene calls are TRBV6-2 or TRBV6-3 and TRBJ2-7; D not resolved. Trimming cost V 6 bases and J 4 bases, with 10 bases left between them. This CDR3 is built from 12 residues. Germline-derived CDR1 and CDR2 are MNHEY and SVGEGT. DNA for the CDR3: TGTGCCAGCAGCCCTTTTGGGTACGAGCAGTACTTC. Translating gives CASSPFGYEQYF.

The rearrangement uses TRBV7-6 and TRBJ2-1; TRBD2 matches 7 bases. The CDR3 is 14 amino acids. Germline V lookup: CDR1 SGHVS, CDR2 FNYEAQ. Trimming cost V 5 bases and J 4 bases; bases outside gene matches: 5. The CDR3, as DNA: TGTGCCAGCAGCGGGCTAGCGGCGTACAATGAGCAGTTCTTC. It translates to CASSGLAAYNEQFF.

This chain uses TRBV19 with TRBJ1-1; perhaps TRBD1 as D (5 bases). The germline V gene encodes CDR1 LNHDA and CDR2 SQIVND (reference sequence). This CDR3 has 15 residues. V was clipped by 2 bases and J by 5 bases, with 15 bases between them. Here the CDR3 reads CASSINQGRKTEAFF. CDR3 coding DNA: TGTGCCAGTAGTATAAATCAGGGACGTAAGACTGAAGCTTTCTTT.

There are a few counts of this clonotype. V is TRBV30 and J is TRBJ2-1, with D perhaps being TRBD1 or TRBD2 (6 bases each). In germline, CDR1 is GTSNPN, CDR2 SVGIG (reference sequence). The CDR3 length is 11 residues. V was clipped by 7 bases and J by 9 bases, with 13 bases between them. The CDR3 reads CASRGPGEQFF. The CDR3 DNA sequence: TGTGCCTCCCGGGGGCCGGGTGAGCAGTTCTTC.

About this clonotype itself: One base away lies a much larger clone, so this may be a sequencing read error. V gene TRBV29-1 combines with J gene TRBJ1-1; D possibly corresponds to TRBD1 (5 bases). Trimming took off 4 bases at V and 3 bases at J, with 15 bases between the two ends. The CDR3 covers 14 residues. The V gene's germline CDR1 is SQVTM and CDR2 ANQGSEA. The CDR3 protein is CSVGPRVVDTEAFF. CDR3 nucleotides: TGCAGCGTTGGTCCCAGGGTGGTGGACACTGAAGCTTTCTTT.

The chain recombines TRBV12-3 or TRBV12-4 with TRBJ2-1; 8 bases fit TRBD1. After removal of 7 bases from V and 7 bases from J, the junction contained 6 bases not matched to a gene. This CDR3 region has 13 residues. CDR3 residues: CASTLDRANEQFF. In nucleotides, the CDR3 is TGTGCCAGCACTCTGGACAGGGCGAATGAGCAGTTCTTC.

The chain has TRBV19 and TRBJ2-1; TRBD2 is a possible D gene (5 bases). This CDR3 comprises 16 residues. V dropped 4 bases and J dropped 5 bases, with 18 bases sitting between them. The germline V gene has CDR1 LNHDA and CDR2 SQIVND (reference sequence). CDR3: CASSKIAPGPNNEQFF. In DNA form, the CDR3 reads TGTGCCAGTAGTAAAATAGCGCCCGGGCCAAACAATGAGCAGTTCTTC.

This clonotype was detected once. The chain is built from TRBV20-1 and TRBJ1-1, with TRBD1 as a possible D gene (5 bases). This CDR3 spans 14 amino acids. V gave up 2 bases and J gave up 1 base, with 11 bases separating them. The germline V gene encodes CDR1 DFQATT and CDR2 SNEGSKA (reference sequence). CDR3 sequence: CSARKGGTNTEAFF. CDR3 sequence (DNA): TGCAGTGCTAGAAAAGGAGGGACGAACACTGAAGCTTTCTTT.

This chain connects TRBV12-3 or TRBV12-4 to TRBJ2-5; D is unclear. The CDR3 contains 11 residues. Trimming cost V 10 bases and J 5 bases, with 11 bases left between them. The DNA of the CDR3 is TGTGCCACCCGGCTCCAGGAGACCCAGTACTTC. This translates into CATRLQETQYF.

V gene TRBV5-1 combines with J gene TRBJ2-3; a possible D gene is TRBD2 (6 bases). Germline V gene data show CDR1 as SGHRS and CDR2 as YFSETQ. Trimming stripped 4 bases from V and 6 bases from J, with 21 bases between. This CDR3 has 16 amino acids. CDR3 region: CASSPASIARGDTQYF. The CDR3 DNA follows: TGCGCCAGCAGCCCCGCTTCGATCGCCCGGGGGGATACGCAGTATTTT.

The chain joins TRBV5-1 to TRBJ1-6, with TRBD1 matching 7 bases. The V gene end was trimmed by 2 bases and the J gene end by 4 bases; junction bases not matched to a gene: 3. Germline CDR1 reads SGHRS; CDR2 reads YFSETQ. The CDR3 sequence is 15 residues long. The CDR3 here is CASSFRDSYNSPLHF. In DNA form, the CDR3 reads TGCGCCAGCAGCTTCCGGGACAGTTATAATTCACCCCTCCACTTT.

This clonotype was found many times. CDR3 coding DNA: TGCAGCACCCCTGGGTCCAGGGGGAACACTGAAGCTTTCTTT. It translates to CSTPGSRGNTEAFF. The chain has TRBV29-1 and TRBJ1-1, with D possibly being TRBD1 (6 bases). The CDR3 is 14 amino acids. CDR1 and CDR2 from the germline V gene are SQVTM and ANQGSEA. Trimming removed 8 bases at V and 1 base at J, with 17 bases between. The full variable domain, with the rest looked up from reference TRBV29-1 and TRBJ1-1, is SAVISQKPSRDICQRGTSLTIQCQVDSQVTMMFWYRQQPGQSLTLIATANQGSEATYESGFVIDKFPISRPNLTFSTLTVSNMSPEDSSIYLCSTPGSRGNTEAFFGQGTRLTVV.

About this clonotype: A much larger clone differs by one base, so this may be a read error. The chain combines TRBV29-1 with TRBJ1-1; no clear D gene. The CDR3 extends over 11 amino acids. Germline CDR1 reads SQVTM; CDR2 reads ANQGSEA. V was trimmed by 7 bases and J by 0 bases, leaving 6 bases between them. As DNA, the CDR3 is TGCAGCGCAGACATGAACACTGAAGCTTTCTTT. This encodes CSADMNTEAFF.

This clonotype occurred a few times. The V and J genes are TRBV6-4 and TRBJ2-7; D uncertain. The CDR3 covers 14 residues. The germline CDR1 and CDR2 sequences are MRHNA and SNTAGT. V was trimmed by 0 bases and J by 3 bases, leaving 9 bases between them. DNA of the CDR3: TGTGCCAGCAGTGACTCCAGACACCACTACGAGCAGTACTTC. Amino acid sequence: CASSDSRHHYEQYF.

This clonotype was recorded a few times. The V gene is TRBV27, the J gene TRBJ1-6; D is possibly TRBD1 (6 bases). The CDR3 extends over 15 amino acids. Germline V CDR1 and CDR2: MNHEY, SMNVEV (reference sequence). Trimming stripped 5 bases from V and 3 bases from J, with 11 bases between. The CDR3 nucleotides read TGTGCCAGCAGTCTGACAGGTTTCTATAATTCACCCCTCCACTTT. Protein sequence: CASSLTGFYNSPLHF.

This clonotype has just a few counts. The chain recombines TRBV7-9 with TRBJ2-7; D tentatively reads TRBD1 or TRBD2 (5 bases each). Trimming took off 7 bases at V and 3 bases at J, with 13 bases between the two ends. This CDR3 has 13 residues. The V gene's germline CDR1 is SEHNR and CDR2 FQNEAQ (reference sequence). CDR3 in amino acids: CASTWGRNYEQYF. As DNA, the CDR3 is TGTGCCAGCACCTGGGGACGCAACTACGAGCAGTACTTC.

V gene TRBV6-1 combines with J gene TRBJ2-7; the D gene could be TRBD1 or TRBD2 (5 bases each). The CDR3 covers 14 residues. Looked up from germline, CDR1 is MNHNS and CDR2 is SASEGT. Trimming stripped 3 bases from V and 2 bases from J, with 11 bases between. In nucleotides, the CDR3 is TGTGCCAGCAGTGAGTCAGGGAGAACCTACGAGCAGTACTTC. Protein product: CASSESGRTYEQYF.

This clonotype was counted only a few times. V gene TRBV18 combines with J gene TRBJ2-5, with D maybe TRBD2 (5 bases). CDR1 and CDR2 from the germline V gene are KGHSH and LQKENI. V was clipped by 2 bases and J by 2 bases, with 12 bases between them. The CDR3 covers 15 residues. CDR3 amino acids: CASSPFRAAQETQYF. In nucleotides, the CDR3 is TGTGCCAGCTCACCATTTCGAGCGGCTCAAGAGACCCAGTACTTC.

Worth noting for this clonotype: At one end, the junction sequence differs from germline, possibly due to a read error. In DNA form, the CDR3 reads TGCGCCAGCAGCTTGGGTGACGGTAATCAGCCCCAGCATTTT. It translates to CASSLGDGNQPQHF. V and J are TRBV5-6 and TRBJ1-5; no reliable D call. Per germline, CDR1 SGHDT and CDR2 YYEEEE. CDR3 length equals 14 residues.

This clonotype was recorded many times. The genes are TRBV5-6 and TRBJ2-1; D remains unclear. Germline-derived CDR1 and CDR2 are SGHDT and YYEEEE. V lost 5 bases and J lost 8, with 14 bases in between. CDR3 size: 13 residues. This CDR3 reads CASSSRQNHEQFF. CDR3 sequence (DNA): TGTGCCAGCAGTTCTAGGCAGAACCATGAGCAGTTCTTC.